These 9 T cell receptor beta chains share one sample of origin, sequenced in a study of a mutant IDH1 vaccine in newly diagnosed glioma. Time point reported: week 23, last vaccination. It was 300 ug of mutant IDH1 20-mer peptide that made up each vaccine dose, given with topical imiquimod. Repertoires were generated with immunoSEQ multiplex PCR, while TCRdb's copy carries only in-frame clones and drops some. The repertoire consists of about 65,000 clones, with around 84% occurring once and the leading ten covering roughly 4%. The antigens for these receptors are not known. The material sequenced was PBMCs, taken from a glioma patient whose treatment included an IDH1 peptide vaccine. These receptors came from a man aged 25-45 years with glioma.

V gene TRBV7-6 combines with J gene TRBJ1-5; tentatively, D is TRBD1 (6 bases). V was shortened by 5 bases and J by 4 bases, with 15 bases between the two germline ends. This CDR3 comprises 15 residues. Germline-derived CDR1 and CDR2 are SGHVS and FNYEAQ. CDR3 protein: CASSLTGNRNQPQHF. The CDR3 nucleotides are TGTGCCAGCAGCCTCACAGGGAATCGGAATCAGCCCCAGCATTTT.

The chain couples TRBV5-1 to TRBJ2-3, with TRBD2 matching over 8 bases. Germline V gene lookup returns CDR1 SGHRS and CDR2 YFSETQ. This CDR3 region has 15 residues. The junction had 3 bases not matched to a gene; V was cut back by 2 bases and J by 1 base. CDR3 in amino acids: CASSFTSGGTDTQYF. The CDR3 DNA reads as TGCGCCAGCAGCTTTACTAGCGGAGGCACAGATACGCAGTATTTT. Together with reference TRBV5-1 and TRBJ2-3, the CDR3 gives the full variable domain: KAGVTQTPRYLIKTRGQQVTLSCSPISGHRSVSWYQQTPGQGLQFLFEYFSETQRNKGNFPGRFSGRQFSNSRSEMNVSTLELGDSALYLCASSFTSGGTDTQYFGPGTRLTVL.

CDR3 region: CASSLVQGEFEALHF. CDR3 sequence (DNA): TGCGCCAGCAGCTTGGTTCAGGGGGAATTCGAAGCCCTCCACTTT. This chain joins TRBV5-1 and TRBJ1-6; 7 bases match TRBD1. After removal of 0 bases from V and 14 bases from J, the junction contained 11 bases not matched to a gene. This CDR3 spans 15 amino acids. Germline values: CDR1 SGHRS, CDR2 YFSETQ.

V usage is TRBV7-6 and J usage is TRBJ1-2; D ambiguous. The V end lost 2 bases, the J end lost 6 bases, and 13 bases lay between the germline ends. This CDR3 contains 14 residues. Germline assignment: CDR1 SGHVS and CDR2 FNYEAQ. The CDR3 sequence: CASSLLGFGDGYTF. CDR3 sequence (DNA): TGTGCCAGCAGCTTATTGGGTTTCGGTGATGGCTACACCTTC.

This chain connects TRBV5-5 to TRBJ2-2, with a possible D match to TRBD2 (5 bases). The CDR3 loop spans 16 amino acids. Germline V gives CDR1 SGHKS, CDR2 YYEKEE (reference sequence). The V gene lost 4 bases and the J gene lost 5 bases, with 18 bases spanning the gap. CDR3 sequence: CASSPWYGPGTGELFF. CDR3 DNA: TGTGCCAGCAGCCCATGGTACGGGCCGGGGACCGGGGAGCTGTTTTTT.

The chain joins TRBV4-1 to TRBJ1-5; 11 bases are a match to TRBD1. With V trimmed by 5 bases and J by 6 bases, 9 bases remained unmatched. This CDR3 contains 16 residues. Germline CDR1 reads MGHRA; CDR2 reads YSYEKL. CDR3 nucleotides: TGCGCCAGCAGCGGGACAGGGGGTGGGTTGGGTCAGCCCCAGCATTTT. It translates to CASSGTGGGLGQPQHF.

This sequence joins TRBV6-1 and TRBJ2-7; tentatively, D is TRBD1 or TRBD2 (5 bases each). Germline loops: CDR1 MNHNS, CDR2 SASEGT. V lost 3 bases, J lost 4 bases, and 16 bases lay in between. The CDR3 totals 15 residues. CDR3 residues: CASSDRRMGVYEQYF. CDR3 nucleotide sequence: TGTGCCAGCAGTGACCGGCGGATGGGGGTATACGAGCAGTACTTC.

This clone was counted only a few times. This chain links TRBV2 with TRBJ1-1; D unclear. The germline gives CDR1 SNHLY, CDR2 FYNNEI. Trimming cost V 3 bases and J 1 base, with 6 bases left between them. The CDR3 is 13 residues long. CDR3: CASSDPANTEAFF. CDR3 coding DNA: TGTGCCAGCAGTGACCCAGCGAACACTGAAGCTTTCTTT.

For the CDR3, the DNA is TGTGCCAGCAGTTTATACCCGGGGGCGTCTGGAAACACCATATATTTT. Translating it yields CASSLYPGASGNTIYF. The rearrangement uses TRBV28 and TRBJ1-3; possible D gene TRBD1, 6 bases. Looked up from germline, CDR1 is MDHEN and CDR2 is SYDVKM. This CDR3 has 16 amino acids. Trimming shortened V by 1 base and J by 1 base, and 11 bases separated the two germline ends. Supplemented by reference TRBV28 and TRBJ1-3, the full variable domain reads DVKVTQSSRYLVKRTGEKVFLECVQDMDHENMFWYRQDPGLGLRLIYFSYDVKMKEKGDIPEGYSVSREKKERFSLILESASTNQTSMYLCASSLYPGASGNTIYFGEGSWLTVV.